This T cell receptor (beta chain) is drawn from a study of T-cell reconstitution after alpha-beta-depleted transplantation in children. Unique molecular identifiers were incorporated into the prepared TCRbeta library. Using its own MiXCR run on the PCR reads, TCRdb lists one record per CDR3 protein. The sample lists some 350,000 distinct CDR3 sequences, approximately 10% occurring once. Germline CDR1 is SGHRS and CDR2 is YFSETQ. V lost 4 bases to trimming and J lost 9 bases; unmatched junction nucleotides: 10. The CDR3 totals 14 residues. This clonotype showed up just a few times. The V call is TRBV5-1, the J call TRBJ1-3; TRBD1 matches 7 bases. The specimen was PBMCs from the stem cell graft donor, collected from the stem cell graft. The receptor was derived from a human donor who donated a stem cell graft to a child with acute lymphoblastic leukemia. The CDR3 DNA follows: TGCGCCAGCAGCCTGACCCAGGGGGGAGGCACCATATATTTT. It codes for CASSLTQGGGTIYF.